Shown below are 15 T cell receptor beta chains from a single sample sequenced in a study of blood T cell repertoires in COVID-19. Method: immunoSEQ multiplex PCR; TCRdb's copy keeps in-frame clones and lacks some. The sample gives more than 350,000 clones, about 83% of which show up once; about a tenth is in the top ten. The sequencing sample was made of PBMCs or T cells enriched from blood (not recorded which). These receptors came from a woman between 50 and 59 years old who had recovered from COVID-19.

This chain connects TRBV6-5 to TRBJ2-1; D is undetermined. Between the trimmed V and J ends, which lost 5 bases and 4 bases, there was a span of 12 bases. Germline CDR1 MNHEY, CDR2 SVGAGI. This CDR3 contains 14 residues. The CDR3, as DNA: TGTGCCAGCAGTACCCTTAGACAATACAATGAGCAGTTCTTC. Protein: CASSTLRQYNEQFF.

This clone was recorded once. The chain combines TRBV5-1 with TRBJ2-6; D perhaps matches TRBD1 (6 bases). V lost 1 base, J lost 1 base, and 24 bases lay in between. The CDR3 extends over 21 amino acids. Germline CDR1 reads SGHRS; CDR2 reads YFSETQ. The DNA of the CDR3 is TGCGCCAGCAGCTTGACAGGGATCTTTGAAGAAAGATATTCTGGGGCCAACGTCCTGACTTTC. Encoded protein: CASSLTGIFEERYSGANVLTF.

The chain joins TRBV6-5 to TRBJ1-4, with 9 bases identical to TRBD1. With 5 bases clipped from V and 11 bases from J, the junction kept 9 bases outside the gene matches. CDR1 is MNHEY and CDR2 is SVGAGI in the germline V gene. The length of the CDR3 is 14 residues. CDR3 bases: TGTGCCAGCAGTCCAAGACAGGGGGGAGGTAAACTGTTTTTT. The encoded protein is CASSPRQGGGKLFF.

The rearrangement links TRBV2 to TRBJ1-5, with TRBD1 as a possible D gene (6 bases). V shed 1 base and J shed 2 bases, with 9 bases lying between them. There are 15 residues in the CDR3. Germline CDR1 SNHLY, CDR2 FYNNEI. The CDR3 sequence is CASSEGRQGNQPQHF. The CDR3 coding sequence is TGTGCCAGCAGTGAAGGTCGACAGGGCAATCAGCCCCAGCATTTT.

This chain uses TRBV15 with TRBJ1-4; D gene uncertain. The CDR3 length is 15 residues. CDR1 and CDR2 (germline): LNHNV, YYDKDF (reference sequence). V gave up 0 bases and J gave up 8 bases, with 13 bases separating them. The CDR3 loop reads CATSRDVGSREKLFF. The DNA for the CDR3 is TGTGCCACCAGCAGAGATGTAGGGAGCCGGGAAAAACTGTTTTTT.

The chain couples TRBV27 to TRBJ2-7; 8 nucleotides match TRBD2. The length of the CDR3 is 15 residues. The junction had 11 bases not matched to a gene; V was cut back by 6 bases and J by 4 bases. Germline CDR1 MNHEY, CDR2 SMNVEV (reference sequence). The CDR3 loop reads CASSLEGLAGYEQYF. The CDR3 DNA follows: TGTGCCAGCAGCCTTGAGGGGCTAGCGGGTTACGAGCAGTACTTC.

A few counts support this clone. The CDR3 loop is CASSPSSGENTEAFF. The CDR3 DNA follows: TGCGCCAGCAGCCCGTCATCCGGAGAGAACACTGAAGCTTTCTTT. J is TRBJ1-1 and V is TRBV5-1; D remains ambiguous. CDR1 is SGHRS and CDR2 is YFSETQ in the germline V gene. The CDR3 is made up of 15 amino acids. The V and J ends lost 4 bases and 1 base respectively, with 14 bases between them.

The genes are TRBV28 and TRBJ1-3; D perhaps matches TRBD1 (5 bases). The CDR3 is 14 amino acids. The germline V and J ends were trimmed by 7 bases and 4 bases, with 14 bases remaining between them. CDR1 and CDR2 (germline): MDHEN, SYDVKM. The DNA for the CDR3 is TGTGCCAGCATTGGGGCCAGGGTGGGAAACACCATATATTTT. Amino acid sequence: CASIGARVGNTIYF.

This clone was counted a single time. The V gene is TRBV7-6, the J gene TRBJ2-7, with a possible D match to TRBD2 (7 bases). Per germline, CDR1 SGHVS and CDR2 FNYEAQ. This CDR3 has 15 amino acids. Trimming cost V 1 base and J 0 bases, with 10 bases left between them. For the CDR3, the DNA is TGTGCCAGCAGCTTAGAAGGGGGGGGCTCCTACGAGCAGTACTTC. As protein: CASSLEGGGSYEQYF.

This clone has just one count. The J gene is TRBJ2-3, the V gene TRBV5-1; D not certain. From germline, CDR1 is SGHRS and CDR2 YFSETQ. The CDR3 extends over 14 amino acids. V was trimmed by 0 bases and J by 4 bases, leaving 9 bases between them. DNA of the CDR3: TGCGCCAGCAGCTTGGATAGCCCTCCAGATACGCAGTATTTT. This gives the protein CASSLDSPPDTQYF.

This chain connects TRBV4-1 to TRBJ1-1; 7 nucleotides agree with TRBD1. Germline V gene sequence: CDR1 MGHRA, CDR2 YSYEKL. The CDR3 extends over 15 amino acids. V lost 1 base to trimming and J lost 3 bases; unmatched junction nucleotides: 5. DNA of the CDR3: TGCGCCAGCAGCCAAGGCCCCGGGACAGACACTGAAGCTTTCTTT. Translation gives CASSQGPGTDTEAFF.

CDR3 DNA: TGTGCCAGCTCAACAAAGGGACCGGGACTAGGGTCGGAGACCCAGTACTTC. It specifies CASSTKGPGLGSETQYF. This chain connects TRBV18 to TRBJ2-5; 8 bases map to TRBD2. J gave up 5 bases and V 5 bases, and 16 bases lay outside the gene matches. CDR3 size: 17 residues. Germline CDR1 is KGHSH and CDR2 is LQKENI.

The rearrangement links TRBV5-8 to TRBJ1-3; TRBD1 is a possible D gene (5 bases). This CDR3 comprises 15 residues. V lost 4 bases and J 3 bases, leaving 14 bases between the germline ends. The germline gives CDR1 SGHTS, CDR2 YDEGEE. CDR3 sequence reads: CASSLSGGFGNTIYF. The DNA of the CDR3 is TGTGCCAGCAGCCTCAGCGGGGGGTTTGGAAACACCATATATTTT.

V is TRBV23-1 and J is TRBJ1-5, with unresolved D. TRBV23-1 is noted as an ORF with a role that remains uncertain. The V end lost 8 bases, the J end lost 1 base, and 12 bases lay between the germline ends. The CDR3 runs to 14 residues. For the CDR3, the DNA is TGCGCCAGCGCCCTTGGGGAGAGCAATCAGCCCCAGCATTTT. This sequence encodes CASALGESNQPQHF.

The rearrangement joins TRBV9 to TRBJ2-2, with a tentative D call TRBD2 (6 bases). The CDR3 runs 14 residues. V gave up 0 bases and J gave up 5 bases, with 8 bases separating them. Per the germline V gene, CDR1 is SGDLS and CDR2 is YYNGEE. The chain's CDR3 is CASSVVLATGELFF. The CDR3 DNA reads TGTGCCAGCAGCGTAGTTCTAGCGACCGGGGAGCTGTTTTTT.